One and the same sample provided the 21 T cell receptor beta chains below, sequenced in a study of cytomegalovirus exposure and HLA in healthy donors. The PCR made use of 60 Vbeta and 13 Jbeta primers. The protocol was immunoSEQ multiplex PCR, while the TCRdb copy is restricted to in-frame clones and leaves out a portion. This sample's table has tens of thousands of clones. Sequenced input: PBMCs. These TCRs come from a woman in her forties or fifties in good health and CMV-seropositive.

V and J are TRBV6-1 and TRBJ1-2; D is undetermined. This CDR3 has 15 amino acids. From germline, CDR1 is MNHNS and CDR2 SASEGT. Trimming cost V 8 bases and J 0 bases, with 16 bases left between them. The CDR3 loop reads CASLTGILANYGYTF. CDR3 coding DNA: TGTGCCAGCTTAACGGGGATATTAGCTAACTATGGCTACACCTTC.

The rearrangement joins TRBV25-1 to TRBJ1-6, with 7 bases lining up with TRBD1. Germline CDR1 is MGHDK and CDR2 is SYGVNS. CDR3 length: 16 residues. Trimming took 0 bases from V and 10 from J; bases not matched to a gene: 9. The CDR3 protein is CASSEYEGAGGSPLHF. The CDR3 DNA reads TGTGCCAGCAGTGAATATGAGGGGGCAGGAGGCTCACCCCTCCACTTT.

The chain is built from TRBV4-1 and TRBJ2-1; 10 bases fit TRBD2. V was clipped by 4 bases and J by 12 bases; unmatched bases: 15. The CDR3 length is 16 residues. Germline V CDR1 and CDR2: MGHRA, YSYEKL. For the CDR3, the DNA is TGCGCCAGCAGCCTTGGCCTAGCGGGAGTAGATTCTTTGCAGTTCTTC. Protein product: CASSLGLAGVDSLQFF.

CDR3 amino acids: CASSKQGNYGYTF. The CDR3 bases are TGTGCCAGCAGTAAACAGGGGAACTATGGCTACACCTTC. This chain joins TRBV6-5 and TRBJ1-2; 7 nucleotides match TRBD1. This CDR3 has 13 residues. V dropped 5 bases and J dropped 2; count of bases not matched to a gene: 2. CDR1 MNHEY and CDR2 SVGAGI come from the germline V gene.

This chain uses TRBV25-1 with TRBJ1-2; D call uncertain. Germline loops: CDR1 MGHDK, CDR2 SYGVNS. This CDR3 comprises 14 residues. Trimming removed 5 bases from V and 5 bases from J, with 15 bases in between. CDR3 sequence: CASSFREATYGYTF. DNA for the CDR3: TGTGCCAGCAGTTTCCGGGAGGCTACTTATGGCTACACCTTC.

This chain connects TRBV5-4 to TRBJ2-5; TRBD2 aligns across 8 bases. The CDR3 is 15 amino acids. The trim removed 1 base at V and 5 bases at J, leaving 7 bases unmatched. Germline lookup yields CDR1 SGHNT and CDR2 YYREEE (reference sequence). CDR3 residues: CASSLRLAPGETQYF. The CDR3, as DNA: TGTGCCAGCAGCTTGCGACTAGCGCCTGGGGAGACCCAGTACTTC.

The V gene is TRBV6-5, the J gene TRBJ2-1, with 10 bases aligning to TRBD2. Trimming removed 6 bases from V and 5 bases from J; junction bases left unmatched: 7. Germline V gene sequence: CDR1 MNHEY, CDR2 SVGAGI. The CDR3 is made up of 15 amino acids. CDR3 residues: CASRPSGGQNNEQFF. CDR3 DNA: TGTGCCAGCAGACCTAGCGGGGGACAAAACAATGAGCAGTTCTTC.

In DNA form, the CDR3 reads TGTGCCAGCAGACCCCAGGGTGGGCCTTCCTACGAGCAGTACTTC. It encodes CASRPQGGPSYEQYF. The chain recombines TRBV28 with TRBJ2-7; perhaps TRBD1 as D (5 bases). V lost 6 bases, J lost 1 base, and 16 bases lay in between. The CDR3 sequence is 15 residues long. Germline V gene data show CDR1 as MDHEN and CDR2 as SYDVKM.

The chain employs TRBV7-9 and TRBJ1-4, with 8 bases identical to TRBD1. Germline loops: CDR1 SEHNR, CDR2 FQNEAQ (reference sequence). CDR3 length: 12 amino acids. Losses at the gene ends were 6 bases for V and 6 bases for J; bases not matched to a gene: 0. CDR3: CASRTGDEKLFF. The CDR3 nucleotides are TGTGCCAGCAGGACAGGGGATGAAAAACTGTTTTTT. The full variable domain, in which reference TRBV7-9 and TRBJ1-4 provide the parts outside the CDR3, is DTGVSQNPRHKITKRGQNVTFRCDPISEHNRLYWYRQTLGQGPEFLTYFQNEAQLEKSRLLSDRFSAERPKGSFSTLEIQRTEQGDSAMYLCASRTGDEKLFFGSGTQLSVL.

The chain recombines TRBV6-5 with TRBJ2-1; 8 bases are a match to TRBD1. The ends lost 5 bases at V and 4 bases at J; junction bases unmatched: 7. The CDR3 spans 15 residues. From germline, CDR1 is MNHEY and CDR2 SVGAGI. CDR3 sequence reads: CASSPDRGGYNEQFF. The CDR3 bases are TGTGCCAGCAGTCCTGACAGGGGCGGTTACAATGAGCAGTTCTTC.

V and J are TRBV15 and TRBJ1-1; D possibly corresponds to TRBD1 (6 bases). Between the trimmed V and J ends, which lost 1 base and 5 bases, there was a span of 11 bases. From germline, CDR1 is LNHNV and CDR2 YYDKDF (reference sequence). The CDR3 extends over 14 amino acids. In DNA, the CDR3 is TGTGCCACCAGCAGAGGAGGGGGGGAAACTGAAGCTTTCTTT. Encoded protein: CATSRGGGETEAFF.

J is TRBJ2-7 and V is TRBV7-6; the D gene is possibly TRBD2 (6 bases). V lost 3 bases and J 2 bases, leaving 14 bases between the germline ends. The CDR3 sequence is 15 residues long. The germline CDR1 and CDR2 sequences are SGHVS and FNYEAQ. The CDR3 here is CASSLQSRGTYEQYF. CDR3 DNA: TGTGCCAGCAGCTTGCAAAGTCGGGGGACCTACGAGCAGTACTTC.

The gene calls are TRBV18 and TRBJ2-3, with a possible D match to TRBD1 (6 bases). Trimming took off 1 base at V and 14 bases at J, with 16 bases between the two ends. This CDR3 region has 13 residues. Germline V gives CDR1 KGHSH, CDR2 LQKENI. CDR3 DNA sequence: TGTGCCAGCTCACCACTAGGGGACACCGGGATGTATTTT. This codes for CASSPLGDTGMYF.

The V call is TRBV7-9, the J call TRBJ1-4, with D perhaps matching TRBD1 (5 bases). In germline, CDR1 is SEHNR, CDR2 FQNEAQ (reference sequence). Trimming took 5 bases from V and 3 from J, leaving 10 bases between them. The CDR3 runs to 14 residues. This CDR3 reads CASSVRAANEKLFF. CDR3 DNA: TGTGCCAGCAGCGTCAGGGCAGCTAATGAAAAACTGTTTTTT.

The chain links TRBV4-1 to TRBJ1-5; TRBD1 might be the D (6 bases). Germline CDR1 and CDR2: MGHRA and YSYEKL. V was shortened by 0 bases and J by 1 base, with 7 bases between the two germline ends. This CDR3 region has 15 residues. The CDR3 region has the DNA TGCGCCAGCAGCCAAGAAGGGACAAGCAATCAGCCCCAGCATTTT. This codes for CASSQEGTSNQPQHF.

The chain couples TRBV9 to TRBJ2-2; no definite D call. The CDR3 is made up of 12 amino acids. V was cut by 0 bases and J by 8 bases, with 5 bases left in between. Germline CDR1 SGDLS, CDR2 YYNGEE. The CDR3 coding sequence is TGTGCCAGCAGCGTAGAGAGGGGGGAGCTGTTTTTT. It translates to CASSVERGELFF. Based on the CDR3 plus reference TRBV9 and TRBJ2-2, the full variable domain is DSGVTQTPKHLITATGQRVTLRCSPRSGDLSVYWYQQSLDQGLQFLIQYYNGEERAKGNILERFSAQQFPDLHSELNLSSLELGDSALYFCASSVERGELFFGEGSRLTVL.

V usage is TRBV7-9 and J usage is TRBJ1-3; unclear D gene. From germline, CDR1 is SEHNR and CDR2 FQNEAQ (reference sequence). This CDR3 spans 14 amino acids. The V gene lost 4 bases and the J gene lost 4 bases, with 11 bases spanning the gap. The CDR3 nucleotides read TGTGCCAGCAGCTATCCGGGTGGCGGAAACACCATATATTTT. Amino acids: CASSYPGGGNTIYF.

The gene calls are TRBV9 and TRBJ1-6; D remains unclear. V was shortened by 3 bases and J by 8 bases, with 15 bases between the two germline ends. The CDR3 extends over 15 amino acids. Per the germline V gene, CDR1 is SGDLS and CDR2 is YYNGEE. CDR3 protein: CASSALAGMDSPLHF. DNA of the CDR3: TGTGCCAGCAGCGCCTTGGCAGGAATGGATTCACCCCTCCACTTT.

The J gene is TRBJ2-5, the V gene TRBV6-1; weak D call: TRBD2 (6 bases). The DNA end favors TRBJ2-7, so the J call may be wrong. Germline CDR1 is MNHNS and CDR2 is SASEGT. The CDR3 spans 15 residues. The CDR3 loop reads CASTLRGDSNYEQYF. The CDR3 DNA is TGTGCCAGCACCCTAAGAGGGGACTCCAACTACGAGCAGTACTTC.

The CDR3 is CASSYPSAGSKETQYF. The CDR3 bases are TGTGCCAGCAGTTACCCATCTGCGGGGAGCAAAGAGACCCAGTACTTC. The chain links TRBV6-6 to TRBJ2-5; D is possibly TRBD2 (6 bases). The CDR3 length is 16 residues. The V and J ends lost 2 bases and 3 bases respectively, with 16 bases between them. Looked up from germline, CDR1 is MNHNY and CDR2 is SVGAGI (reference sequence).

The chain recombines TRBV28 with TRBJ2-3; 14 bases are a match to TRBD2. V shed 5 bases, J shed 2 bases, and the junction held 6 bases outside the gene matches. Germline CDR1 reads MDHEN; CDR2 reads SYDVKM. CDR3 length: 17 residues. The CDR3 region has the DNA TGTGCCAGCAGTACCCGGACTAGCGGGAGGTACACAGATACGCAGTATTTT. Residues: CASSTRTSGRYTDTQYF.